What follows are 7 T cell receptor beta chains derived from one specimen sequenced in a study of CD8 T cells in ankylosing spondylitis. MiXCR, run by TCRdb on the 5' RACE reads, gives a single entry per CDR3 protein. The table shows hundreds of thousands of distinct CDR3 sequences, with about 9.1% occurring only once. Sequencing was performed on blood, either unsorted or a sorted T cell fraction (not recorded which). The source is a male donor with ankylosing spondylitis or in good health (not recorded which).

This clonotype has a count of ten or more. The chain combines TRBV19 with TRBJ2-1; 8 nucleotides match TRBD2. The V gene end was trimmed by 7 bases and the J gene end by 8 bases; junction bases not matched to a gene: 10. The CDR3 runs 14 residues. Germline CDR1 and CDR2: LNHDA and SQIVND (reference sequence). The CDR3 loop reads CASTPGLGPYEQFF. CDR3 in DNA: TGTGCCAGTACCCCGGGACTAGGACCGTATGAGCAGTTCTTC.

This sequence joins TRBV6-2 or TRBV6-3 and TRBJ1-6; 10 bases line up with TRBD1. CDR1 and CDR2 from the germline V gene are MNHEY and SVGEGT. This CDR3 is 16 amino acids long. With 5 bases clipped from V and 9 bases from J, the junction kept 10 bases outside the gene matches. CDR3 sequence (DNA): TGTGCCAGCAGTGACCGGGACAGGGGACCCTTTTCACCCCTCCACTTT. Translating it yields CASSDRDRGPFSPLHF.

This clonotype occurred many times. CDR3 loop: CASSQDYGRTYNEQFF. CDR3 in DNA: TGTGCCAGCAGCCAAGATTACGGGAGAACCTACAATGAGCAGTTCTTC. The rearrangement joins TRBV4-2 to TRBJ2-1, with a weak D call TRBD2 (6 bases). The germline V and J ends were trimmed by 0 bases and 2 bases, with 11 bases remaining between them. Germline V lookup: CDR1 LGHNA, CDR2 YNFKEQ. The CDR3 is 16 amino acids.

In this sample, this clonotype turned up many times. The CDR3 protein is CAISDRGLGYGYTF. CDR3 nucleotide sequence: TGTGCCATCAGTGACAGGGGGCTCGGCTATGGCTACACCTTC. The gene calls are TRBV10-3 and TRBJ1-2, with 8 bases fitting TRBD1. Germline loops: CDR1 ENHRY, CDR2 SYGVKD. Losses at the gene ends were 3 bases for V and 4 bases for J; bases not matched to a gene: 4. The CDR3 runs 14 residues.

The CDR3 here is CASSQERNQPQHF. CDR3 nucleotide sequence: TGCGCCAGCAGCCAAGAACGGAATCAGCCCCAGCATTTT. The chain uses TRBV4-3 and TRBJ1-5; D gene uncertain. The CDR3 runs to 13 residues. CDR1 LGHNA and CDR2 YSLEER come from the germline V gene. The V gene lost 0 bases and the J gene lost 4 bases, with 4 bases spanning the gap.

There are many counts of this clonotype. This sequence joins TRBV12-3 or TRBV12-4 and TRBJ2-4, with 7 positions matching TRBD1. Germline trimming cut 1 base from V and 6 bases from J; bases unmatched to any gene: 3. This CDR3 is 14 amino acids long. The CDR3 spells CASSLGAGGNIQYF. The DNA for the CDR3 is TGTGCCAGCAGTTTAGGGGCAGGGGGAAACATTCAGTACTTC.

This clonotype was detected many times. The gene calls are TRBV12-3 or TRBV12-4 and TRBJ2-1; 10 bases are shared with TRBD2. The CDR3 covers 15 residues. V shed 5 bases and J 6 bases; nucleotides not matched to a gene: 7. The DNA of the CDR3 is TGTGCCAGCAGTCTGAGCGGGGGGGCGGCCAATGAGCAGTTCTTC. Translation gives CASSLSGGAANEQFF.